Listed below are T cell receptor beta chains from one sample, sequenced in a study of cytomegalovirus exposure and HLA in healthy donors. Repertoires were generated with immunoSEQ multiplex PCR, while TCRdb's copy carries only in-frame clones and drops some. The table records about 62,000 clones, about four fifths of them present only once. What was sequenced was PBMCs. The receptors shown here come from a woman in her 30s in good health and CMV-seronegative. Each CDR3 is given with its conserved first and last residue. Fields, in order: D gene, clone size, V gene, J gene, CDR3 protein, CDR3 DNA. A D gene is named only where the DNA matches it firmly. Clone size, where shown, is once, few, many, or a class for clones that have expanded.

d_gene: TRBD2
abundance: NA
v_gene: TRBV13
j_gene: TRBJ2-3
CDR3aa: CASSLLSGSVTDTQYF
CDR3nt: TGTGCCAGCAGCTTACTAAGCGGGAGCGTAACAGATACGCAGTATTTT

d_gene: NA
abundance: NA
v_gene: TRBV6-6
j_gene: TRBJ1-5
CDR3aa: CASGRAQGNQPQHF
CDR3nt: TGTGCCAGCGGTCGGGCTCAGGGGAATCAGCCCCAGCATTTT

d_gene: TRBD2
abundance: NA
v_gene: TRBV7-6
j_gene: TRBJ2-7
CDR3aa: CASSSLAETYEQYF
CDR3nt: TGTGCCAGCAGCTCCCTAGCGGAAACCTACGAGCAGTACTTC

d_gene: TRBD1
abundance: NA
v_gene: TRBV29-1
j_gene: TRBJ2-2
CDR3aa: CSARQGIAGELFF
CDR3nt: TGCAGCGCCCGACAGGGGATCGCCGGGGAGCTGTTTTTC

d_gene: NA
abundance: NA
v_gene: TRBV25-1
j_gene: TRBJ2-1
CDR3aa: CASSELGQGTGEQFF
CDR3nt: TGTGCCAGCAGTGAATTGGGGCAGGGAACGGGTGAGCAGTTCTTC

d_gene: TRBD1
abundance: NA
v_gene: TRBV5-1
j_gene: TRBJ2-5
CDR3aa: CASSQGQGQETQYF
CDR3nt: TGCGCCAGCAGCCAAGGACAGGGTCAAGAGACCCAGTACTTC

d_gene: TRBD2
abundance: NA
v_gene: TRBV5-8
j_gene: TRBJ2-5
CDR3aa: CASSSPLAGEETQYF
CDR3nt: TGTGCCAGCAGCTCGCCCCTAGCGGGAGAAGAGACCCAGTACTTC

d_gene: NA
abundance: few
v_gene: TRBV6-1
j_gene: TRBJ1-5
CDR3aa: CASSALLDQPQHF
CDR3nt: TGTGCCAGCAGTGCCCTATTAGATCAGCCCCAGCATTTT

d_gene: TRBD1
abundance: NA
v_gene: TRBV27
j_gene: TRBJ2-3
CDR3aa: CASSSHRGRTDTQYF
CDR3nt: TGTGCCAGCAGTTCACACAGGGGTCGCACAGATACGCAGTATTTT

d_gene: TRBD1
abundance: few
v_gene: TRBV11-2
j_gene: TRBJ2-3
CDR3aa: CASSLDGDRFTDTQYF
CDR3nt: TGTGCCAGCAGCCTCGACGGGGACAGGTTCACAGATACGCAGTATTTT

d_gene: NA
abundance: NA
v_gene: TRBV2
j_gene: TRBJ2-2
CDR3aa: CASWLGGGSRGAVGVGTGELFF
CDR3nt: TGTGCCAGTTGGCTTGGTGGCGGGTCTCGCGGGGCCGTTGGGGTTGGCACCGGGGAGCTGTTTTTT

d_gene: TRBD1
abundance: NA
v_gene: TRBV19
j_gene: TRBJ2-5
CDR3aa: CASSTPGTGQETQYF
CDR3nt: TGCGCCAGTAGTACCCCCGGGACAGGGCAAGAGACCCAGTACTTC

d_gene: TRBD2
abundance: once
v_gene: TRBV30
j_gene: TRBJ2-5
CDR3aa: CAWSYASGRAIYQETQYF
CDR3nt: TGTGCCTGGAGTTACGCTAGCGGGAGGGCCATTTATCAAGAGACCCAGTACTTC

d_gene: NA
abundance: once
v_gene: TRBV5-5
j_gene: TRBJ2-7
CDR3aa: CASSQERSLSYEQYF
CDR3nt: TGTGCCAGCAGCCAAGAGCGTAGTTTGTCCTACGAGCAGTACTTC

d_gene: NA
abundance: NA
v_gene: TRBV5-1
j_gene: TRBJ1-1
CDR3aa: CASSLSGLSEAFF
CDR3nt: TGCGCCAGCAGCTTGTCAGGGCTGAGTGAAGCTTTCTTT

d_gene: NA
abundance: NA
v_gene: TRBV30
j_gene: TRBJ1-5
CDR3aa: CAWNHGVISNQPQHF
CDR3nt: TGTGCCTGGAACCACGGGGTGATTAGCAATCAGCCCCAGCATTTT

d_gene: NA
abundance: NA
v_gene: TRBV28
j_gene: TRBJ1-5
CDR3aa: CASSSRLLYQPQHF
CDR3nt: TGTGCCAGCAGTTCCAGACTCCTATATCAGCCCCAGCATTTT

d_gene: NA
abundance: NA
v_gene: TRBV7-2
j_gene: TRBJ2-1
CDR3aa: CASSFQSGLYNEQFF
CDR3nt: TGTGCCAGCAGCTTCCAGAGCGGCCTATACAATGAGCAGTTCTTC

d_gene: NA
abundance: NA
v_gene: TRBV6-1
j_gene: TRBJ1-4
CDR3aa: CASSVLRVGGAGEKLFF
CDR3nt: TGTGCCAGCAGTGTACTCCGGGTGGGGGGGGCCGGTGAAAAACTGTTTTTT

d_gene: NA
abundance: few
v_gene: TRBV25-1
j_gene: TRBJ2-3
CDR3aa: CASSGQGRSTDTQYF
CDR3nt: TGTGCCAGCAGTGGTCAGGGGCGGTCCACAGATACGCAGTATTTT

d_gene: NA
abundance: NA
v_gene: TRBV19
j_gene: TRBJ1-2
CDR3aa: CASSITFNYGYTF
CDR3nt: TGTGCCAGTAGTATCACATTCAACTATGGCTACACCTTC

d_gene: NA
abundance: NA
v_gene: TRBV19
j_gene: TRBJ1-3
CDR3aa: CASSTGFSGNTIYF
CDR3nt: TGTGCCAGTAGTACAGGCTTCTCGGGAAACACCATATATTTT

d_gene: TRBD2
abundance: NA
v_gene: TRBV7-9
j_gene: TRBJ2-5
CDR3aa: CSSSRGLAGRHPGETQYF
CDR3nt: TGTTCCAGCAGCAGGGGACTAGCGGGTAGACACCCGGGAGAGACCCAGTACTTC